This T cell receptor (beta chain) was observed in a study of CD8 T cells in Susac syndrome. Study-wide context: There were over five sequenced Susac syndrome patients with active disease and roughly 8 in remission.

While CD8+ and CD4+ T cells were isolated negatively, TEMRA cells were enriched by FACS. The CDR3 sequence is 14 residues long. Trimming took 7 bases from V and 4 from J; bases not matched to a gene: 8. Per the germline V gene, CDR1 is MGHDK and CDR2 is SYGVNS. Reverse transcription of 0.5 to 1 ug RNA used random hexamers. Via MiXCR, TCRdb re-called the immunoSEQ multiplex PCR reads, giving one row per CDR3 protein. Of 100,000 to 110,000 distinct CDR3 sequences listed, about 95% were seen once; the top ten hold 0.3%. Sequenced: CD8+ T cells from PBMCs. The sequence came from a human donor with Susac syndrome. The V and J genes are TRBV25-1 and TRBJ2-5; TRBD1 agrees at 8 bases. The CDR3 here is CASTHRGWGETQYF. CDR3 DNA: TGTGCCAGCACCCACAGGGGGTGGGGAGAGACCCAGTACTTC.